This record looks at one TCR beta chain sequence and its context. This specimen comes from a study of human T cells and chemical hapten exposure. Time point noted: healthy volunteer bleed at 6 weeks. Whole blood, unfractionated, served as the material for total RNA extraction. From the RACE reads, TCRdb called clonotypes with MiXCR, one entry per CDR3 protein. The table lists roughly 80,000 distinct CDR3 sequences, 7% to 9.5% of them singletons. The sequenced material came from whole blood. The TCR was taken from a female donor in good health. Some clones in this sample may be carry-over from other donors' samples.

The CDR3 here is CASSLWDPLGEAFF. CDR3 bases: TGCGCCAGCAGCTTGTGGGACCCCTTGGGTGAAGCTTTCTTT. This chain links TRBV5-1 with TRBJ1-1, with D perhaps matching TRBD1 (5 bases). Germline V gene sequence: CDR1 SGHRS, CDR2 YFSETQ. CDR3 length: 14 amino acids. V shed 1 base and J shed 7 bases, with 14 bases lying between them.